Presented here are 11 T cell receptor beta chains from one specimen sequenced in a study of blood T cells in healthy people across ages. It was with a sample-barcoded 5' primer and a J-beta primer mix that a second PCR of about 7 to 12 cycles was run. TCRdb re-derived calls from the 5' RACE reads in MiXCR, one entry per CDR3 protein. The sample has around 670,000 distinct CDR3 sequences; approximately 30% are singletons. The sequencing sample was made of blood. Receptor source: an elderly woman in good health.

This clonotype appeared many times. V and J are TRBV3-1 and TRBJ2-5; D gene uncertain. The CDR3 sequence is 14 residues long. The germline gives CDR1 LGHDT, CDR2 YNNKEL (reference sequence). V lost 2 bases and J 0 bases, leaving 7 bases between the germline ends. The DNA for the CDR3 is TGTGCCAGCAGCCAAATCGGGTACCAAGAGACCCAGTACTTC. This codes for CASSQIGYQETQYF.

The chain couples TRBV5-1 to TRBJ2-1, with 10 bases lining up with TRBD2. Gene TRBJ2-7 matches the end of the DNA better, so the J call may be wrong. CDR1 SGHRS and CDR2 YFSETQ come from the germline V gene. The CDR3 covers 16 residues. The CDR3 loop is CASTLSGASGGYEQYF. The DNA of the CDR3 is TGCGCCAGCACCCTGTCCGGGGCTAGCGGGGGATACGAGCAGTACTTC.

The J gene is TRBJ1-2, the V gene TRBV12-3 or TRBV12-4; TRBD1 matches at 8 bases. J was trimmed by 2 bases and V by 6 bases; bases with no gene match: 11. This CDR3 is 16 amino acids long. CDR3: CASSLEVRGPNYGYTF. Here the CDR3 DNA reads TGTGCCAGCAGCCTAGAGGTCAGGGGGCCCAACTATGGCTACACCTTC.

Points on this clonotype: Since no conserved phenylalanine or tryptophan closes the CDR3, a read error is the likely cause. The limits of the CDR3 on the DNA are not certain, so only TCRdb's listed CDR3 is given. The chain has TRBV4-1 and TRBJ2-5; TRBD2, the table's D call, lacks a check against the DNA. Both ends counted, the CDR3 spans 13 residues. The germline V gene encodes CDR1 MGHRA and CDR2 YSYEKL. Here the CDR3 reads CASSGAHGYTFGS.

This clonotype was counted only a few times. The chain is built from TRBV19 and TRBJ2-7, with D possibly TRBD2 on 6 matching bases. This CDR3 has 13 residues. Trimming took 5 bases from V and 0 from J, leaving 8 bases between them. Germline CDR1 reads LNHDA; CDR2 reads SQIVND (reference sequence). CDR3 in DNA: TGTGCCAGTAGTCGGGAGCACTCCTACGAGCAGTACTTC. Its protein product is CASSREHSYEQYF.

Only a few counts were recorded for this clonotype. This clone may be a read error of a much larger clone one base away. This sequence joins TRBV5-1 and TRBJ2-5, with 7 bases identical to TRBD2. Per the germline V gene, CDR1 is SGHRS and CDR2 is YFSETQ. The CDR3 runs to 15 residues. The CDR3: CTSEPGLISQETQYF. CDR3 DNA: TGCACCAGTGAGCCGGGACTAATATCCCAAGAGACCCAGTACTTC.

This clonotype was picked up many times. CDR3 residues: CASSPQPRDQETQYF. CDR3 coding DNA: TGTGCCAGCAGCCCCCAACCGAGGGACCAAGAGACCCAGTACTTC. V gene TRBV5-5 combines with J gene TRBJ2-5; possibly TRBD2 for D (5 bases). Per the germline V gene, CDR1 is SGHKS and CDR2 is YYEKEE (reference sequence). Trimming removed 4 bases at V and 0 bases at J, with 13 bases between. CDR3 size: 15 residues.

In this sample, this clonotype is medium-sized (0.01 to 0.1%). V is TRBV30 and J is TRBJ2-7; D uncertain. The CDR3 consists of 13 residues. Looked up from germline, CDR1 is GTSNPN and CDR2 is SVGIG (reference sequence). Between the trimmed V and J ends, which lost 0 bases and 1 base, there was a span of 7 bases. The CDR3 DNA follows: TGTGCCTGGAGTGTAGAGTCATCCTACGAGCAGTACTTC. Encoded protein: CAWSVESSYEQYF.

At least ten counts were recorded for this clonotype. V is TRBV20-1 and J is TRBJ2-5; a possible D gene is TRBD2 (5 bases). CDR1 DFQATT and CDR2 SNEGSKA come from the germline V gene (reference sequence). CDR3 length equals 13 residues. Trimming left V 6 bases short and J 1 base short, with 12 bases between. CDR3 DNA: TGCAGTGCAGGGAGACAAGTCCAAGAGACCCAGTACTTC. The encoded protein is CSAGRQVQETQYF.

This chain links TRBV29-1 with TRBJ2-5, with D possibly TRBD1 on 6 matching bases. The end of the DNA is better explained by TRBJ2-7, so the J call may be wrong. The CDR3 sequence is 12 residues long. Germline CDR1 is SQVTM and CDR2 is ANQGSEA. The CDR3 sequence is CSVVTGTYEQYF. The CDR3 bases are TGCAGCGTTGTCACAGGGACCTACGAGCAGTACTTC.

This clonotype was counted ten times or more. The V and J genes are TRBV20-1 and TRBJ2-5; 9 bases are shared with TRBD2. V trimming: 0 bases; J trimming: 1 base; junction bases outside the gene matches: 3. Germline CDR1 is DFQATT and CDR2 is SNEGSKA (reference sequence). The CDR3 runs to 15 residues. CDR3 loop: CSARDRRGGQETQYF. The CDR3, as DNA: TGCAGTGCTAGAGATCGGCGGGGGGGCCAAGAGACCCAGTACTTC.